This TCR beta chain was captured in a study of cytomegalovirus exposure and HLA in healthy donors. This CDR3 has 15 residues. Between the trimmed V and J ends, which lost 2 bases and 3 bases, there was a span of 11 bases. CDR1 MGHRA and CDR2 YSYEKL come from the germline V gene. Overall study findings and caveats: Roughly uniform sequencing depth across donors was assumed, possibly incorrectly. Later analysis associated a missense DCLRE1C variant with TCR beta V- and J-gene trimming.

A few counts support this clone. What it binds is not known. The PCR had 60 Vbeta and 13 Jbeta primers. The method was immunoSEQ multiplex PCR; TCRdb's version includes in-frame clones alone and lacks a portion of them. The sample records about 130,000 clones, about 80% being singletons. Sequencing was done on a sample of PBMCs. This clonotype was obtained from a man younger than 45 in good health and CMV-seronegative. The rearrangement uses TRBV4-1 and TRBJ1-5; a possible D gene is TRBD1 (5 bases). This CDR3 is CASSQPTGDNQPQHF. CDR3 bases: TGCGCCAGCAGCCAACCTACAGGAGACAATCAGCCCCAGCATTTT.